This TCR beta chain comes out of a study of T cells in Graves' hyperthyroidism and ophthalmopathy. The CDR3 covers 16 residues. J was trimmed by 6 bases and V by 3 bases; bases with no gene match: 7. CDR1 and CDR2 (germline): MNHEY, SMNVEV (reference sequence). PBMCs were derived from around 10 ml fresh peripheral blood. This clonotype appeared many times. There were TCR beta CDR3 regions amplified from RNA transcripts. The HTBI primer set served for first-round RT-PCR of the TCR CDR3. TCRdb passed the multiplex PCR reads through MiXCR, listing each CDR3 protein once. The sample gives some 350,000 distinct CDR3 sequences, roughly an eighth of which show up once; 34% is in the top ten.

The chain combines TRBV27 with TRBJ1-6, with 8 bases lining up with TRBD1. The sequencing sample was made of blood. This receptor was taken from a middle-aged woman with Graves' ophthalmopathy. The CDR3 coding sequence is TGTGCCAGCAGTTTCGACCCCGACAGGGGTAATTCACCCCTCCACTTT. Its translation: CASSFDPDRGNSPLHF.